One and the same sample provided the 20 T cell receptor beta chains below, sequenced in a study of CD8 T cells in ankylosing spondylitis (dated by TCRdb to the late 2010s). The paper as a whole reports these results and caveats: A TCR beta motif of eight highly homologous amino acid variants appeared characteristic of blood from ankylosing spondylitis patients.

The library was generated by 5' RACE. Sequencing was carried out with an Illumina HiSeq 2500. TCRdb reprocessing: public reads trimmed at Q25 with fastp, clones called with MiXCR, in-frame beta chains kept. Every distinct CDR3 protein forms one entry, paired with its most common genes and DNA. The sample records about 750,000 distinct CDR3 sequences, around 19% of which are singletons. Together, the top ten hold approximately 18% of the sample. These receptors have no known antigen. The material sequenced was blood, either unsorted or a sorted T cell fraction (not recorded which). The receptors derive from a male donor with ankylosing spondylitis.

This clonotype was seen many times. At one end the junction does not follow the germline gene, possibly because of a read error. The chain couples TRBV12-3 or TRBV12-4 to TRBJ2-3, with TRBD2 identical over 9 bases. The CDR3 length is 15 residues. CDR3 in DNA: TGTGCCAGCAGTCTAGCGGGACGGAGCACAGATACGCAGTATTTT. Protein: CASSLAGRSTDTQYF.

CDR3 loop: CASSGDQGQGWEQYF. CDR3 coding DNA: TGTGCCAGCAGCGGAGACCAGGGACAGGGATGGGAGCAGTACTTC. This chain joins TRBV9 and TRBJ2-7, with 9 bases matching TRBD1. The V segment lost 3 bases and the J segment 7 bases; nucleotides outside the gene matches: 11. CDR1 is SGDLS and CDR2 is YYNGEE in the germline V gene. The CDR3 runs to 15 residues.

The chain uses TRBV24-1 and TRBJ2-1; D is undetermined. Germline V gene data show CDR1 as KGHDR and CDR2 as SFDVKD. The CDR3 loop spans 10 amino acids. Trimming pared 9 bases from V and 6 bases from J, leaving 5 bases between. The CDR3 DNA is TGTGCCACCCCGGGCAATGAGCAGTTCTTC. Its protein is CATPGNEQFF.

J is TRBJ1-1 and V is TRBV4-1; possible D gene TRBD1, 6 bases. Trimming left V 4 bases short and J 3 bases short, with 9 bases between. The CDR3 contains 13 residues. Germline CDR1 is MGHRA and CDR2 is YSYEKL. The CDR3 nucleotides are TGCGCCAGCAGCCGCAGGGGAGACACTGAAGCTTTCTTT. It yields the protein CASSRRGDTEAFF.

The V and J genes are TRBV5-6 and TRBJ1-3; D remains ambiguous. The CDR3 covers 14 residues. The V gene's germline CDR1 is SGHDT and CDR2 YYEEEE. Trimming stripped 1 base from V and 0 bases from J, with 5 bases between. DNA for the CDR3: TGTGCCAGCAGCTTGTTTTACTCTGGAAACACCATATATTTT. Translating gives CASSLFYSGNTIYF.

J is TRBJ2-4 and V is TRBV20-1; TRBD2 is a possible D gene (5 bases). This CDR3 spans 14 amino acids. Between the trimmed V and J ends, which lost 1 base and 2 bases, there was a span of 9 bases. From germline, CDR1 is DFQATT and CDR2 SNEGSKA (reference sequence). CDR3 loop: CSARAAGSKNIQYF. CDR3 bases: TGCAGTGCTAGAGCCGCGGGTTCCAAAAACATTCAGTACTTC.

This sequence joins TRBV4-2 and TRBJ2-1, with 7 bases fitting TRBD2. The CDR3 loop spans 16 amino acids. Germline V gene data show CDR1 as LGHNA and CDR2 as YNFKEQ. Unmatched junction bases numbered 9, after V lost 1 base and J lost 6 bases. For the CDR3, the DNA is TGTGCCAGCAGCCAAGTTGGGTGGGAGGGCCCCAATGAGCAGTTCTTC. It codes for CASSQVGWEGPNEQFF.

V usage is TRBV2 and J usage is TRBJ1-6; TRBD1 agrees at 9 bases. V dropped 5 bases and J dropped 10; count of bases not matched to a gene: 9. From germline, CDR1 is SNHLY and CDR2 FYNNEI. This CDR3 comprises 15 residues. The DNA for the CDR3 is TGTGCCAGCAGTACCCTTTGGGACAGGGAATCACCCCTCCACTTT. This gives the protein CASSTLWDRESPLHF.

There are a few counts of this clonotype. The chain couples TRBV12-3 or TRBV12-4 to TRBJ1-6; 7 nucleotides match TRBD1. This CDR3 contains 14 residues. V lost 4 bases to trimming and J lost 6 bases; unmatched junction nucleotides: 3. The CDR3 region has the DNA TGTGCCAGCAGTTGGGGACAGCGTAATTCACCCCTCCACTTT. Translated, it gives CASSWGQRNSPLHF.

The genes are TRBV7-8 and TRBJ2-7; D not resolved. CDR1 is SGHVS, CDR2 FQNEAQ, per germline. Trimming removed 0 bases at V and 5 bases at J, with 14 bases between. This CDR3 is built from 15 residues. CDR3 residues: CASSLATWNFHEQYF. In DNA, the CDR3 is TGTGCCAGCAGCTTAGCGACCTGGAATTTTCACGAGCAGTACTTC.

In DNA, the CDR3 is TGCAGCGTCAAAACGGGACTAGCTAGCGATAGGGAGCAGTACTTC. This translates into CSVKTGLASDREQYF. This rearrangement joins TRBV29-1 to TRBJ2-7; 9 bases match TRBD2. The CDR3 consists of 15 residues. From germline, CDR1 is SQVTM and CDR2 ANQGSEA. The V and J ends lost 6 bases and 7 bases, in that order; junction bases with no gene match: 16.

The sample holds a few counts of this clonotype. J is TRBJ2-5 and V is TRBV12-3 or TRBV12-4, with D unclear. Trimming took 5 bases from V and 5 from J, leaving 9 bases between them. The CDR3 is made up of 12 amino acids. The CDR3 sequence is CASSGRWETQYF. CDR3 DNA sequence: TGTGCCAGCAGTGGCCGTTGGGAGACCCAGTACTTC.

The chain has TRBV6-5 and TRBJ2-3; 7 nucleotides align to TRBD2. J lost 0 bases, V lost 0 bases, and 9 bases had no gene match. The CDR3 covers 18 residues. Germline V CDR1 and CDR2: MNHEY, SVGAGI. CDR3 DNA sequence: TGTGCCAGCAGTTACTCACGAAGGGCGGGAGTAAGCACAGATACGCAGTATTTT. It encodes CASSYSRRAGVSTDTQYF.

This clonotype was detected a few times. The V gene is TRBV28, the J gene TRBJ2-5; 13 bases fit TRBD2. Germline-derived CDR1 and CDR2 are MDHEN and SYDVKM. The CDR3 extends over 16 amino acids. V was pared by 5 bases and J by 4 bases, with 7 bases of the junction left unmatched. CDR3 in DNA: TGTGCCAGCAGTGTGGCGGGACTAGCGGGACGAGAGACCCAGTACTTC. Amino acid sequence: CASSVAGLAGRETQYF.

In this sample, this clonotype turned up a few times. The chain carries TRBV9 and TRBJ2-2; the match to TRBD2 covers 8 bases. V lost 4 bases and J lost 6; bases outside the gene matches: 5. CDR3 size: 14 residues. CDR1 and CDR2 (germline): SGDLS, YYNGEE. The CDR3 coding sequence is TGTGCCAGCAGCTCGAGCGGGAGTTCCGGGGAGCTGTTTTTT. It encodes CASSSSGSSGELFF.

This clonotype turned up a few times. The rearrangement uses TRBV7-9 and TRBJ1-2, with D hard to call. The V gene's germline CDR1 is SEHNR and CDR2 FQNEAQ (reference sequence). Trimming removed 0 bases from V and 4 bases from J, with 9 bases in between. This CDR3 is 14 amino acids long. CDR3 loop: CASSLAPPLYGYTF. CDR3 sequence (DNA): TGTGCCAGCAGCTTAGCTCCCCCCCTCTATGGCTACACCTTC.

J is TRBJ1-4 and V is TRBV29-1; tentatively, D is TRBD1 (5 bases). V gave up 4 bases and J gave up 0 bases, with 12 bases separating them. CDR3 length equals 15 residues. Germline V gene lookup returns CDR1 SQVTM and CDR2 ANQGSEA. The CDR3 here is CSVGGSGATNEKLFF. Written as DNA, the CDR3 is TGCAGCGTTGGGGGCTCAGGTGCAACTAATGAAAAACTGTTTTTT.

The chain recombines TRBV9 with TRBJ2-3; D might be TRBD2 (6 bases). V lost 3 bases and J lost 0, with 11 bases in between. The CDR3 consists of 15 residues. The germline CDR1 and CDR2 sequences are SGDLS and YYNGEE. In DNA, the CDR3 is TGTGCCAGCAGCGCAGGCGGGATAAGCACAGATACGCAGTATTTT. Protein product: CASSAGGISTDTQYF.

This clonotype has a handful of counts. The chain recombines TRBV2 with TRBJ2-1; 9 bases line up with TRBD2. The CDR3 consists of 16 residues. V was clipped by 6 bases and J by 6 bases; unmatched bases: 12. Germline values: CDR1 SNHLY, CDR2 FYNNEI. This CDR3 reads CASRNTTSGPPNEQFF. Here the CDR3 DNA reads TGTGCCAGCAGGAATACGACTAGCGGTCCTCCCAATGAGCAGTTCTTC.

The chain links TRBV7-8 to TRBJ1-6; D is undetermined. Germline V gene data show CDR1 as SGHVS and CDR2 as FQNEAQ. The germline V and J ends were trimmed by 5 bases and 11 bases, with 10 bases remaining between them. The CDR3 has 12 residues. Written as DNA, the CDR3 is TGTGCCAGCAGCGCCGCCGGGACACCCCTCCACTTT. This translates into CASSAAGTPLHF.